Many counts were recorded for the clone carrying this T cell receptor beta chain. Its antigen is not known. The CDR3 covers 16 residues. CDR1 is MDHEN and CDR2 is SYDVKM in the germline V gene. Trimming shortened V by 1 base and J by 0 bases, and 10 bases separated the two germline ends. This record comes from a study of identical twins. Regarding the study as a whole: In beta out-of-frame sequences, the excess sharing between twins was weaker. Models predicted less out-of-frame TCR alpha sharing in monozygotic twins than was found.

One entry per CDR3 protein results from TCRdb running MiXCR on the 5' RACE reads. The table lists approximately 410,000 distinct CDR3 sequences, approximately 18% of them singletons. The TCR sequence derives from a man aged 50 or older in good health. Sequences were obtained from naive T cells sorted from blood. The genes are TRBV28 and TRBJ1-5, with D maybe TRBD1 (6 bases). The CDR3 loop is CASSLSVGASNQPQHF. The CDR3 bases are TGTGCCAGCAGTTTATCTGTGGGGGCTAGCAATCAGCCCCAGCATTTT. Complete variable domain (other parts from reference TRBV28 and TRBJ1-5): DVKVTQSSRYLVKRTGEKVFLECVQDMDHENMFWYRQDPGLGLRLIYFSYDVKMKEKGDIPEGYSVSREKKERFSLILESASTNQTSMYLCASSLSVGASNQPQHFGDGTRLSIL.